These T cell receptor beta chains were read from a single sample in a study of blood T cell repertoires in COVID-19. The assay was immunoSEQ multiplex PCR, and TCRdb's table has in-frame clones only and misses some. The sample includes more than 200,000 clones, about 84% of them seen just once. Sequencing was performed on peripheral blood. These receptors originate from a woman of 80 years or more with acute or convalescent COVID-19. Each CDR3 is given with its conserved first and last residue. A D gene is named only where the DNA matches it firmly. Size is stated for part of the rows, as once, few or many counts, or as a class when the clone is expanded.

TRBJ2-7 TRBD2 - TRBV6-5 TGTGCCAGCAGTTACGACGGGACTAGCGGTTCCTACGAGCAGTACTTC CASSYDGTSGSYEQYF
TRBJ1-4 - - TRBV5-4 TGTGCCAGCAGCTTGGGGGACACCGGACGGATTAATGAAAAACTGTTTTTT CASSLGDTGRINEKLFF
TRBJ1-3 - - TRBV2 TGTGCCAGCAGTGAAGCAGGTGACCAGGGCAACACCATATATTTT CASSEAGDQGNTIYF
TRBJ1-2 - - TRBV5-4 TGTGCCAGCAGCTCCAAGATGAACCTAACGGGTGGCTACACCTTC CASSSKMNLTGGYTF
TRBJ1-1 TRBD1 few TRBV3-1/TRBV3-2 TGTGCCAGCAGCCAAGATTCACAGGGGGGTCAGGGGACTGAAGCTTTCTTT CASSQDSQGGQGTEAFF
TRBJ2-7 TRBD2 few TRBV29-1 TGCAGCGTTGCGGAGGGGAGGGCTAGCGGGAGGCCGTACGAGCAGTACTTC CSVAEGRASGRPYEQYF
TRBJ1-5 TRBD1 - TRBV28 TGTGCCAGCAGTTTGGGCGACAGGGGCAATCAGCCCCAGCATTTT CASSLGDRGNQPQHF
TRBJ1-4 - once TRBV5-1 TGCGCCAGCAGCTTGGATCCAGGGGCTAATGAAAAACTGTTTTTT CASSLDPGANEKLFF
TRBJ2-3 TRBD2 - TRBV10-2 TGCGCCAGCAGTGAGTCTACGGGGGGTAGCACAGATACGCAGTATTTT CASSESTGGSTDTQYF
TRBJ2-2 - - TRBV6-6 TGTGCCAGCAGTAGATTAGCCCCCGGGGAGCTGTTTTTT CASSRLAPGELFF
TRBJ2-7 - once TRBV5-5 TGTGCCAGCAGCTTACTAGGAGGTGCCTCCTACGAGCAGTACTTC CASSLLGGASYEQYF
TRBJ2-3 - - TRBV12-3/TRBV12-4 TGTGCCAGCAGTTTAAACTTGCCTGATACGCAGTATTTT CASSLNLPDTQYF
TRBJ2-5 TRBD1 - TRBV19 TGTGCCAGTAGCAGGGACAGACAAGAGACCCAGTACTTC CASSRDRQETQYF
TRBJ1-1 - - TRBV3-1/TRBV3-2 TGTGCCAGCAGCTGGAGAGGCGGGAGCGAAGCTTTCTTT CASSWRGGSEAFF
TRBJ1-3 - - TRBV5-6 TGTGCCAGCAGCTTGCTTCAGAGGTCGGACACCATATATTTT CASSLLQRSDTIYF
TRBJ2-5 - once TRBV5-4 TGTGCCAGCAGCTCCAAAGATGAGGGCGGCGAGACCCAGTACTTC CASSSKDEGGETQYF